This TCR beta chain was documented in a study of spatial heterogeneity in lung cancer. At the level of the study: Alpha-chain detections were consistently fewer than beta-chain detections among the sequences. Counts of TCR transcripts in tumor regions correlated strongly with a T cell module score (derived from matched bulk RNA-seq). Findings of the study overall: Tumoral mutation counts were tracked by counts of expanded intratumoral alpha and beta TCRs.

V was clipped by 0 bases and J by 6 bases, with 12 bases between them. The CDR3 is 14 residues long. Germline V CDR1 and CDR2: MNHEY, SVGAGI. Time point denoted: sample taken at primary tumor resection. Every individual TCR cDNA molecule carried its own unique molecular identifier, which allowed correction of PCR and sequencing errors. A single record per CDR3 protein comes from TCRdb applying MiXCR to the 5' RACE reads. The profile covers roughly 9,600 distinct CDR3 sequences, with roughly 6.8% appearing a single time and 25% to 35% taken by the ten largest. This clonotype is deemed medium-sized. Its matching antigen is unknown.

The V call is TRBV6-5, the J call TRBJ2-7; D remains ambiguous. The sequenced sample was lung tumor tissue, obtained at surgery. The sequence derives from a male donor with early-stage non-small cell lung cancer. CDR3 bases: TGTGCCAGCAGTTACTCGACCTGGACCCGCGAGCAGTACTTC. Its translation is CASSYSTWTREQYF.